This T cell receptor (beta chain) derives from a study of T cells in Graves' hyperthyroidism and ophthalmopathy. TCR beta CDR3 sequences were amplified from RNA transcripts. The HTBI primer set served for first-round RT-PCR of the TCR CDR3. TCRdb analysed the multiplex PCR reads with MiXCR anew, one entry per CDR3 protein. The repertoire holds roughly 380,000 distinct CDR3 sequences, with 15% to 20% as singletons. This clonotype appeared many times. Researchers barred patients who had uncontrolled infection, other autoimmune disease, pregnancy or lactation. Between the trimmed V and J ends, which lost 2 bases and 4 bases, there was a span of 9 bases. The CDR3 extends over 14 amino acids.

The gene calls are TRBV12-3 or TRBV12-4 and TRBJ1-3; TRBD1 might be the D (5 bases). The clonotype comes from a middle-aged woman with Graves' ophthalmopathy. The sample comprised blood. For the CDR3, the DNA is TGTGCCAGCAGTTTATTCGGGGCAGGAAACACCATATATTTT. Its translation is CASSLFGAGNTIYF.